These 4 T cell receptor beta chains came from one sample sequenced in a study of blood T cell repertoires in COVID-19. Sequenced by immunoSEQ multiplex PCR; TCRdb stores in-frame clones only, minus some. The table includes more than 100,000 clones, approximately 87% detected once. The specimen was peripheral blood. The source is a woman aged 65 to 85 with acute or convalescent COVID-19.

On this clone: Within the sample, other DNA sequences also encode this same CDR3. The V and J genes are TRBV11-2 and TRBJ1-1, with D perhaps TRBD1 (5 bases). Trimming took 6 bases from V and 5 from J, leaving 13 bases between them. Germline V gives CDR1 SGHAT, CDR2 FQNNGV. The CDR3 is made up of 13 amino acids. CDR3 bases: TGTGCCAGCAGTTTTCAGGGTGGAACTGAAGCTTTCTTT. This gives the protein CASSFQGGTEAFF.

The CDR3 coding sequence is TGTGCCAGCAGCGTAGGGAGCGGGGGGGCAACCGAGCAGTACTTC. Amino acid sequence: CASSVGSGGATEQYF. V gene TRBV9 combines with J gene TRBJ2-7, with TRBD2 matching over 10 bases. The CDR3 sequence is 15 residues long. Germline values: CDR1 SGDLS, CDR2 YYNGEE. The V segment lost 0 bases and the J segment 6 bases; nucleotides outside the gene matches: 6.

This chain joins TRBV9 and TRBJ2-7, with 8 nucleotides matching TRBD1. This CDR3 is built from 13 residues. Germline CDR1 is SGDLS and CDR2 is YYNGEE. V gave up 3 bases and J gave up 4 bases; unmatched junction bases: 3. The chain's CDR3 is CASSAGGQYEQYF. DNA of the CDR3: TGTGCCAGCAGCGCAGGGGGCCAATACGAGCAGTACTTC.

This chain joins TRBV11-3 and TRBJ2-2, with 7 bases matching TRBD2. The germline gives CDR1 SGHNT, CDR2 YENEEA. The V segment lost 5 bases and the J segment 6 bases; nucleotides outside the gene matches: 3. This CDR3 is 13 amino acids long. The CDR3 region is CASSAGLPGELFF. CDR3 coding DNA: TGTGCCAGCAGCGCGGGACTACCCGGGGAGCTGTTTTTT.